These 6 T cell receptor beta chains were sequenced from one sample in a study of T cells in Graves' hyperthyroidism and ophthalmopathy. Amplification yielded TCR beta CDR3 regions, with RNA transcripts as the source. HTBI primers were used for first-round RT-PCR of the TCR CDR3. TCRdb passed the multiplex PCR reads through MiXCR, listing each CDR3 protein once. The sample shows 380,000 or so distinct CDR3 sequences, roughly 13% of them seen only once. Sequencing was done on a sample of blood. Every receptor here comes from a man aged 25 to 45 with Graves' hyperthyroidism that later progressed to Graves' ophthalmopathy.

This clonotype occurred a few times. CDR3 in DNA: TGTGCCAGTAATCCCGCAGGAGGAGGGCACAATGAGCAGTTCTTC. Protein: CASNPAGGGHNEQFF. The rearrangement joins TRBV19 to TRBJ2-1; D may be TRBD2 (6 bases). Germline assignment: CDR1 LNHDA and CDR2 SQIVND (reference sequence). V lost 7 bases and J lost 5, with 18 bases in between. This CDR3 is built from 15 residues.

In DNA form, the CDR3 reads TGCAGCCCCGGCAGGCATGGGAACACTGAAGCTTTCTTT. This sequence encodes CSPGRHGNTEAFF. V is TRBV20-1 and J is TRBJ1-1, with D uncertain. Looked up from germline, CDR1 is DFQATT and CDR2 is SNEGSKA (reference sequence). The CDR3 contains 13 residues.

The V and J genes are TRBV6-4 and TRBJ2-7; D remains unclear. Germline V CDR1 and CDR2: MRHNA, SNTAGT. The V and J ends lost 6 bases and 7 bases respectively, with 10 bases between them. CDR3 length: 11 residues. DNA of the CDR3: TGTGCCAGCAGGGCCCCCAGAGAGCAGTACTTC. It specifies CASRAPREQYF.

This clonotype appeared a few times. The CDR3 sequence is CATSRGALAFF. The CDR3 DNA is TGTGCCACCAGCAGGGGGGCCCTGGCTTTCTTT. The chain links TRBV15 to TRBJ1-1, with D possibly TRBD1 on 6 matching bases. Germline V gene sequence: CDR1 LNHNV, CDR2 YYDKDF (reference sequence). With 3 bases removed from V and 11 bases from J, the gap between germline ends came to 10 bases. The length of the CDR3 is 11 residues.

In the case of this clonotype: The germline gene is not matched at one end of the junction; a read error may be the cause. The CDR3 DNA reads TGCGCCAGCAGCTCGGGACCGAACTACGAGCAGCACTTC. This translates into CASSSGPNYEQHF. The rearrangement links TRBV5-1 to TRBJ2-7; D possibly uses TRBD1 or TRBD2 (5 bases each). The germline gives CDR1 SGHRS, CDR2 YFSETQ. CDR3 length: 13 amino acids.

The chain links TRBV6-5 to TRBJ2-3, with D maybe TRBD1 (5 bases). The CDR3 consists of 14 residues. Germline-derived CDR1 and CDR2 are MNHEY and SVGAGI. Trimming shortened V by 0 bases and J by 2 bases, and 6 bases separated the two germline ends. The CDR3 nucleotides read TGTGCCAGCAGTTACTCTGGGGCCACAGATACGCAGTATTTT. It encodes CASSYSGATDTQYF.